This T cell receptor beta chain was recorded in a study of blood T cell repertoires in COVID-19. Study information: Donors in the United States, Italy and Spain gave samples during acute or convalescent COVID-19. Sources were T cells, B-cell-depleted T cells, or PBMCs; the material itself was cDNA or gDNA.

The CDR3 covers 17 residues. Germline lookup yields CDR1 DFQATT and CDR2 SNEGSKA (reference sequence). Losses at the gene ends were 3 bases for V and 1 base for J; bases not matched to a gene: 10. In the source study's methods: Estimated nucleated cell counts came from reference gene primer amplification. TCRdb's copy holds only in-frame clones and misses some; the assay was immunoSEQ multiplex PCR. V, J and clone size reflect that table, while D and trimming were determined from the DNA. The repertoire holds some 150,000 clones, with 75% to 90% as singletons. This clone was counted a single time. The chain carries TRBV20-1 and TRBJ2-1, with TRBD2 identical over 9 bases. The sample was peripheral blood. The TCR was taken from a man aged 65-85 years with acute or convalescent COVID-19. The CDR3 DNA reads TGCAGTGCTAGTCCTAGCGGGGCCCGCCATTCCTACAATGAGCAGTTCTTC. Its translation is CSASPSGARHSYNEQFF.